The rows below give T cell receptor beta chains drawn from one sample of a study of T-cell reconstitution after alpha-beta-depleted transplantation in children. TCRdb called the PCR reads again in MiXCR, with one record for every CDR3 protein. The sample lists about 540,000 distinct CDR3 sequences; about 16% were seen once. Sequencing used PBMCs from the stem cell graft donor, obtained from the stem cell graft. The receptors come from a human donor who donated a stem cell graft to a child with acute lymphoblastic leukemia. Both conserved end residues are part of each CDR3. D genes are given only for firm matches. The size field is filled for only some rows; it gives once, few, many or a size class.

j_gene	d_gene	abundance	v_gene	CDR3nt	CDR3aa
TRBJ1-4	NA	NA	TRBV7-8	TGTGCCAGCAGCGCGGCCTACGGCGCTTGGAATGAAAAACTGTTTTTT	CASSAAYGAWNEKLFF
TRBJ1-5	TRBD1	few	TRBV30	TGTGCCTGGAGGGCCGCAGGGGGTAGTAGGAATCAGCCCCAGCATTTT	CAWRAAGGSRNQPQHF
TRBJ2-1	NA	NA	TRBV24-1	TGTGCCACCAGTGATTTTCAGGGAGCCGTTTACAATGAGCAGTTCTTC	CATSDFQGAVYNEQFF
TRBJ1-1	NA	NA	TRBV5-1	TGCGCCAGCAGGGAGTACATGAACACTGAAGCTTTCTTT	CASREYMNTEAFF
TRBJ2-7	TRBD1	few	TRBV12-3/TRBV12-4	TGTGCCAGCAGTTGGGAGGACAGGGGGTCCCACGAGCAGTACTTC	CASSWEDRGSHEQYF
TRBJ1-5	NA	many	TRBV20-1	TGCAGTGCTTCCATATCAGGGAATAGCAATCAGCCCCAGCATTTT	CSASISGNSNQPQHF
TRBJ2-5	TRBD1	few	TRBV24-1	TGTGCCACCAGTGATTTGGGAACCGGACAGGGCAGGGAGACCCAGTACTTC	CATSDLGTGQGRETQYF
TRBJ2-1	NA	NA	TRBV24-1	TGTGCCACCAGTGAAGTTGACAATTACAATGAGCAGTTCTTC	CATSEVDNYNEQFF
TRBJ1-2	NA	NA	TRBV20-1	TGCAGTGTCTCGGGGACAACTCTCCTTAACTATGGCTACACCTTC	CSVSGTTLLNYGYTF
TRBJ2-7	TRBD2	few	TRBV27	TGTGCCAGTAGGGAGGGTTTTGGGTACGAGCAGTACTTC	CASREGFGYEQYF
TRBJ2-7	NA	many	TRBV6-5	TGTGCCAGCAGTTACGGGACGTCGTACGAGCAGTACTTC	CASSYGTSYEQYF
TRBJ2-7	NA	NA	TRBV12-3/TRBV12-4	TGTGCCAGCAGTTTCGACCGGGACGTTCTATCCTACGAGCAGTACTTC	CASSFDRDVLSYEQYF
TRBJ2-2	NA	NA	TRBV5-1	TGCGCCAGCCATCGACCCCAGAGCACCGGGGAGCTGTTTTTT	CASHRPQSTGELFF
TRBJ2-7	NA	NA	TRBV10-2	TGCGCCAGCATGACGTGGCGGCTAGCCCACGAGCAGTACTTC	CASMTWRLAHEQYF
TRBJ1-2	NA	NA	TRBV18	TGTGCCAGCTCACCAGGGACGGATAAACTCTATGGCTACACCTTC	CASSPGTDKLYGYTF
TRBJ1-2	NA	few	TRBV12-3/TRBV12-4	TGTGCCAGCAGCATTTATAATATCTATGGCTACACCTTC	CASSIYNIYGYTF
TRBJ2-1	TRBD2	NA	TRBV7-8	TGTGCCAGCACAAGTAGAGCGGGACTAGCGGACAAGAACAATGAGCAGTTCTTC	CASTSRAGLADKNNEQFF
TRBJ2-7	NA	few	TRBV5-1	TGCGCCAGCAGCCCACGACCGGATCCCTACGAGCAGTACTTC	CASSPRPDPYEQYF
TRBJ2-7	NA	few	TRBV6-1	TGTGCCAGCAGTGCCAAAGGCTACTACGAGCAGTACTTC	CASSAKGYYEQYF
TRBJ2-5	TRBD2	NA	TRBV20-1	TGCAGTGCTAGCCCTCGGACTAGCGTAGAGACCCAGTACTTC	CSASPRTSVETQYF
TRBJ2-7	NA	many	TRBV12-3/TRBV12-4	TGTGCCAGCAGTTTGGAAGTCTCCTACGAGCAGTACTTC	CASSLEVSYEQYF
TRBJ2-2	NA	NA	TRBV28	TGTGCCAGCAGCCACAAGCGACTTGGGACACCGAACACCGGGGAGCTGTTTTTT	CASSHKRLGTPNTGELFF
TRBJ2-6	NA	NA	TRBV5-5	TGTGCCAGCAGCTTGGCTACAGTGAAGTCTGGGGCCAACGTCCTGACTTTC	CASSLATVKSGANVLTF
TRBJ2-1	NA	few	TRBV18	TGTGCCAGCTCACCACCCGGGATGGGAAGTAATGAGCAGTTCTTC	CASSPPGMGSNEQFF
TRBJ2-7	NA	NA	TRBV13	TGTGCCAGCAGCTTAGGACTCGGACTCTCTTACCAGCAGTACTTC	CASSLGLGLSYQQYF
TRBJ1-1	NA	few	TRBV9	TGTGCCAGCAGCGTACCCCCTTCAGGCGCTGAAGCTTTCTTT	CASSVPPSGAEAFF
TRBJ2-4	TRBD1	once	TRBV5-1	TGCGCCAGCAGCTCTCCTACCGGACAGGTCGAGGACATTCAGTACTTC	CASSSPTGQVEDIQYF
TRBJ2-2	NA	few	TRBV6-1	TGTGCCAGCACCAACGGGGCACCTGGTCGAACCGGGGAGCTGTTTTTT	CASTNGAPGRTGELFF
TRBJ1-1	NA	NA	TRBV5-1	TGCGCCAGCAGATTGAAGACAGACATGAACACTGAAGCTTTCTTT	CASRLKTDMNTEAFF
TRBJ2-3	NA	few	TRBV4-1	TGCGCCAGCAGCCAAGCAGGGCGTGATACGCAGTATTTT	CASSQAGRDTQYF
TRBJ1-1	NA	NA	TRBV20-1	TGCAGTGCTAGACCCCGAGGGGGTACTGAAGCTTTCTTT	CSARPRGGTEAFF
TRBJ2-1	NA	few	TRBV5-1	TGCGCCAGCAGCTTGGATCTCTTTGGAAATGAGCAGTTCTTC	CASSLDLFGNEQFF
TRBJ2-7	TRBD2	NA	TRBV10-3	TGTGCCATCAGTGAGCCTGGGACTAGCGGTAGGACCTACGAGCAGTACTTC	CAISEPGTSGRTYEQYF
TRBJ1-3	NA	few	TRBV5-6	TGTGCCAGCAGCTTCCCGGGGGCCACTGGAAACACCATATATTTT	CASSFPGATGNTIYF
TRBJ2-1	NA	NA	TRBV27	TGTGCCAGCAGTCGGGGGAGTGAGCGCAGCTCCTACAATGAGCAGTTCTTC	CASSRGSERSSYNEQFF
TRBJ2-3	NA	few	TRBV3-1	TGTGCCAGCAGCCAAAGACGCCCCGGGCCTTGGAGGCTACATACGCAGTATTTT	CASSQRRPGPWRLHTQYF
TRBJ1-2	NA	few	TRBV20-1	TGCAGTGCTAGAGATCTCTGGCAGGCCCACGGCTACACCTTC	CSARDLWQAHGYTF
TRBJ2-1	NA	NA	TRBV5-6	TGTGCCAGCAGCCGGGGGACAGACGTAACCTACAATGAGCAGTTCTTC	CASSRGTDVTYNEQFF
TRBJ2-7	TRBD1	NA	TRBV5-1	TGCGCCAGCAGTATGTTGGGACAGGGGTACGACCAGTACTTC	CASSMLGQGYDQYF
TRBJ2-3	TRBD2	few	TRBV6-5	TGTGCCAGCAGTTACGAGTCTAGCGGGACCTCCACAGATACGCAGTATTTT	CASSYESSGTSTDTQYF
TRBJ2-1	NA	many	TRBV4-2	TGTGCCAGCAGCCTCAACAAGGATCTGGCTGGCAATGAGCAGTTCTTC	CASSLNKDLAGNEQFF